These 2 T cell receptor beta chains came from one sample sequenced in a study of control samples from healthy donors and cancer patients. This table comes from immunoSEQ multiplex PCR, and its TCRdb copy is limited to in-frame clones, with some not included. The table records 160,000 or so clones, approximately 93% of them present only once. The specimen was blood. These receptors all stem from a woman in her thirties or forties in good health.

This clone was counted between two and nine times. This chain connects TRBV18 to TRBJ2-7; 8 nucleotides agree with TRBD2. Germline V gene sequence: CDR1 KGHSH, CDR2 LQKENI. The ends lost 3 bases at V and 4 bases at J; junction bases unmatched: 11. This CDR3 contains 16 residues. Written as DNA, the CDR3 is TGTGCCAGCTCACCCCTCTCAAGACTAGCGAAGTACGAGCAGTACTTC. Its translation: CASSPLSRLAKYEQYF.

The J gene is TRBJ2-4, the V gene TRBV4-3; D remains unclear. Trimming pared 0 bases from V and 1 base from J, leaving 7 bases between. The CDR3 sequence is 15 residues long. CDR1 is LGHNA, CDR2 YSLEER, per germline. The chain's CDR3 is CASSQDSDAKNIQYF. As DNA, the CDR3 is TGCGCCAGCAGCCAAGATTCAGACGCCAAAAACATTCAGTACTTC.